These 32 T cell receptor beta chains came from one sample sequenced in a study of regulatory T cells in long-lasting Graves disease. Assembly of TCR beta libraries relied on iRepertoire HTBI primers together with Arm-PCR of CDR3 regions. TCRdb called the multiplex PCR reads again in MiXCR, with one record for every CDR3 protein. The data hold 510,000 or so distinct CDR3 sequences, with around 13% observed a single time. Time point indicated: newly diagnosed GD, antithyroid drugs for less than 3 months. Researchers made the TCR library from RNA that was extracted from PBMCs. These data also formed part of another study, on T cells in Graves' hyperthyroidism and ophthalmopathy.

The sequencing used peripheral blood mononuclear cells (PBMCs), collected at new diagnosis, from a patient treated with antithyroid drugs. The source is a woman aged 30 to 39 with Graves disease.

This clonotype was observed at least ten times. The CDR3: CASRKPGQGNQPQHF. For the CDR3, the DNA is TGTGCCAGCAGGAAGCCGGGACAGGGGAATCAGCCCCAGCATTTT. The gene calls are TRBV28 and TRBJ1-5; 10 bases are a match to TRBD1. Germline V lookup: CDR1 MDHEN, CDR2 SYDVKM. The V gene end was trimmed by 6 bases and the J gene end by 4 bases; junction bases not matched to a gene: 6. The CDR3 spans 15 residues.

The chain recombines TRBV30 with TRBJ2-3; no clear D. Trimming shortened V by 0 bases and J by 0 bases, and 10 bases separated the two germline ends. CDR1 GTSNPN and CDR2 SVGIG come from the germline V gene (reference sequence). There are 15 residues in the CDR3. CDR3 sequence: CAWSVLRVSTDTQYF. For the CDR3, the DNA is TGTGCCTGGAGTGTACTTCGGGTGAGCACAGATACGCAGTATTTT.

This clonotype was picked up a small number of times. V and J are TRBV6-9 and TRBJ1-5; D is unclear. The CDR3 sequence is 16 residues long. The V gene lost 3 bases and the J gene lost 0 bases, with 12 bases spanning the gap. CDR1 is MNHGY and CDR2 is SVAAGI in the germline V gene. CDR3 in DNA: TGTGCCAGCAGTTACGGCCCAGCTAATAGCAATCAGCCCCAGCATTTT. As protein: CASSYGPANSNQPQHF.

At least ten counts were recorded for this clonotype. The chain links TRBV20-1 to TRBJ1-1, with no clear D. The CDR3 runs 14 residues. Germline CDR1 is DFQATT and CDR2 is SNEGSKA (reference sequence). Trimming took off 0 bases at V and 4 bases at J, with 12 bases between the two ends. The CDR3 protein is CSARDFGASTEAFF. CDR3 nucleotides: TGCAGTGCTAGAGATTTTGGAGCCAGCACTGAAGCTTTCTTT.

This clonotype was picked up many times. This chain connects TRBV2 to TRBJ2-1, with 11 bases that match TRBD1. Germline V gives CDR1 SNHLY, CDR2 FYNNEI. The J segment lost 5 bases and the V segment lost 6 bases, leaving 6 bases of the junction unmatched. The CDR3 has 15 amino acids. This CDR3 is CASRRTGGLNNEQFF. The CDR3 DNA sequence: TGTGCCAGCAGGAGGACAGGGGGCCTAAACAATGAGCAGTTCTTC. The full variable domain, with the rest looked up from reference TRBV2 and TRBJ2-1, is EPEVTQTPSHQVTQMGQEVILRCVPISNHLYFYWYRQILGQKVEFLVSFYNNEISEKSEIFDDQFSVERPDGSNFTLKIRSTKLEDSAMYFCASRRTGGLNNEQFFGPGTRLTVL.

This clonotype was seen many times. V and J are TRBV2 and TRBJ1-5; 7 positions agree with TRBD1. The V segment lost 2 bases and the J segment 3 bases; nucleotides outside the gene matches: 4. This CDR3 is 15 amino acids long. CDR1 and CDR2 from the germline V gene are SNHLY and FYNNEI. The CDR3 region has the DNA TGTGCCAGCAGTGAACTGGGGACAGCCAATCAGCCCCAGCATTTT. It specifies CASSELGTANQPQHF.

This clonotype was seen more than once but under ten times. The chain joins TRBV3-1 to TRBJ2-7; 9 bases line up with TRBD2. There are 17 residues in the CDR3. Germline V CDR1 and CDR2: LGHDT, YNNKEL (reference sequence). Trimming took 1 base from V and 6 from J; bases not matched to a gene: 13. The CDR3 loop reads CASSQVGSAGGPPEQYF. CDR3 coding DNA: TGTGCCAGCAGCCAAGTAGGTTCCGCGGGAGGGCCTCCCGAGCAGTACTTC.

This clonotype was counted ten times or more. V and J are TRBV7-9 and TRBJ1-5; D gene ambiguous. V dropped 1 base and J dropped 2 bases, with 15 bases sitting between them. This CDR3 region has 17 residues. Germline assignment: CDR1 SEHNR and CDR2 FQNEAQ (reference sequence). CDR3: CASSLVGRQGGNQPQHF. The CDR3 bases are TGTGCCAGCAGCTTAGTCGGGAGGCAAGGCGGCAATCAGCCCCAGCATTTT.

The chain employs TRBV20-1 and TRBJ1-2, with D hard to call. Trimming removed 0 bases from V and 9 bases from J, with 11 bases in between. CDR1 and CDR2 (germline): DFQATT, SNEGSKA (reference sequence). The CDR3 totals 12 residues. In DNA form, the CDR3 reads TGCAGTGCTAGAGATTATGGTAGCCGCTACACCTTC. Its protein product is CSARDYGSRYTF.

This clonotype was seen a handful of times. This chain links TRBV28 with TRBJ2-2, with TRBD2 as a possible D gene (6 bases). This CDR3 is 15 amino acids long. Trimming removed 6 bases from V and 2 bases from J, with 13 bases in between. Germline CDR1 is MDHEN and CDR2 is SYDVKM. The CDR3 bases are TGTGCCAGCAGCTCGGAGGGAGTTAACACCGGGGAGCTGTTTTTT. Encoded protein: CASSSEGVNTGELFF.

There are a few counts of this clonotype. The chain carries TRBV10-3 and TRBJ2-2; TRBD1 or TRBD2 may be the D gene (6 bases each). The V gene's germline CDR1 is ENHRY and CDR2 SYGVKD. The CDR3 extends over 14 amino acids. Trimming stripped 5 bases from V and 3 bases from J, with 10 bases between. The CDR3 nucleotides read TGTGCCATCAGTAAGAGGGGGGACACCGGGGAGCTGTTTTTT. The encoded protein is CAISKRGDTGELFF.

The table lists this clonotype with a few counts. The V gene is TRBV18, the J gene TRBJ2-1; a possible D gene is TRBD1 (6 bases). Trimming removed 3 bases from V and 9 bases from J, with 12 bases in between. The germline V gene encodes CDR1 KGHSH and CDR2 LQKENI. The CDR3 length is 13 residues. CDR3 in DNA: TGTGCCAGCTCACCGGGACAACTAATTGAGCAGTTCTTC. Its protein product is CASSPGQLIEQFF. The full variable domain, in which reference TRBV18 and TRBJ2-1 provide the parts outside the CDR3, is NAGVMQNPRHLVRRRGQEARLRCSPMKGHSHVYWYRQLPEEGLKFMVYLQKENIIDESGMPKERFSAEFPKEGPSILRIQQVVRGDSAAYFCASSPGQLIEQFFGPGTRLTVL.

This clonotype appeared many times. This chain links TRBV27 with TRBJ1-5; possible D gene TRBD1, 6 bases. V was pared by 6 bases and J by 10 bases, with 16 bases between. This CDR3 comprises 13 residues. The germline V gene encodes CDR1 MNHEY and CDR2 SMNVEV (reference sequence). This chain's CDR3 is CASRPWDTSPQHF. Here the CDR3 DNA reads TGTGCCAGCAGGCCCTGGGACACCAGTCCCCAGCATTTT.

This clonotype was recorded at least ten times. The chain recombines TRBV29-1 with TRBJ1-5; no definite D call. Deletions cut 4 bases from V and 1 base from J, with 8 bases between. There are 13 residues in the CDR3. Germline CDR1 and CDR2: SQVTM and ANQGSEA. The DNA of the CDR3 is TGCAGCGTTGGTAAACTGAGCAATCAGCCCCAGCATTTT. Protein sequence: CSVGKLSNQPQHF.

In this sample, this clonotype turned up a few times. The chain recombines TRBV13 with TRBJ2-7, with 10 bases matching TRBD2. CDR1 and CDR2 from the germline V gene are PRHDT and FYEKMQ (reference sequence). V gave up 6 bases and J gave up 4 bases; unmatched junction bases: 12. This CDR3 has 16 amino acids. The chain's CDR3 is CASSPHGTSGTYEQYF. The CDR3 DNA sequence: TGTGCCAGCAGTCCTCATGGAACTAGCGGGACTTACGAGCAGTACTTC. The entire variable domain, with the rest obtained from reference TRBV13 and TRBJ2-7, is as follows: AAGVIQSPRHLIKEKRETATLKCYPIPRHDTVYWYQQGPGQDPQFLISFYEKMQSDKGSIPDRFSAQQFSDYHSELNMSSLELGDSALYFCASSPHGTSGTYEQYFGPGTRLTVT.

This clonotype was recorded many times. The V call is TRBV7-9, the J call TRBJ1-1, with D unresolved. This CDR3 is 11 amino acids long. The ends were cut back, 8 bases at V and 5 bases at J, with 9 bases in the middle. CDR1 is SEHNR, CDR2 FQNEAQ, per germline (reference sequence). CDR3 coding DNA: TGTGCCAGCGGTTGGGATACTGAAGCTTTCTTT. This sequence encodes CASGWDTEAFF.

The table lists this clonotype with many counts. The chain combines TRBV30 with TRBJ2-2; possibly TRBD2 for D (5 bases). V lost 2 bases and J 6 bases, leaving 13 bases between the germline ends. From germline, CDR1 is GTSNPN and CDR2 SVGIG (reference sequence). This CDR3 has 14 residues. The CDR3 loop is CAWSRGLPPGELFF. The DNA of the CDR3 is TGTGCCTGGAGTAGAGGACTTCCCCCCGGGGAGCTGTTTTTT.

This clonotype was counted between two and nine times. The CDR3 spells CSAASGRGGTQYF. The CDR3 region has the DNA TGCAGTGCAGCTAGCGGGAGGGGGGGTACGCAGTATTTT. J is TRBJ2-3 and V is TRBV20-1; 12 nucleotides align to TRBD2. CDR1 is DFQATT and CDR2 is SNEGSKA in the germline V gene (reference sequence). The length of the CDR3 is 13 residues. The trim removed 6 bases at V and 8 bases at J, leaving 6 bases unmatched.

This clonotype was counted many times. The chain is built from TRBV7-2 and TRBJ1-1, with D possibly matching TRBD1 (5 bases). This CDR3 spans 13 amino acids. CDR1 is SGHTA and CDR2 is FQGNSA in the germline V gene. V was cut by 0 bases and J by 11 bases, with 13 bases left in between. CDR3 protein: CASSLAGDERAFF. As DNA, the CDR3 is TGTGCCAGCAGCTTAGCAGGGGATGAGCGTGCTTTCTTT.

A note on this clonotype: One base away lies a much larger clone, so this may be a sequencing read error. Here the CDR3 omits its conserved ending phenylalanine or tryptophan, so a read error is the likely source. The chain employs TRBV7-3 and TRBJ2-2, with 7 bases identical to TRBD2. This CDR3 has 15 amino acids. Germline loops: CDR1 SGHTA, CDR2 FQGTGA. Losses at the gene ends were 2 bases for V and 2 bases for J; bases not matched to a gene: 2. The CDR3 reads CASSLERENTGELFL. In DNA form, the CDR3 reads TGTGCCAGCAGCTTAGAGCGGGAAAACACCGGGGAGCTGTTTCTT.

Ten or more counts support this clonotype. The chain combines TRBV2 with TRBJ2-7; weak D call: TRBD2 (6 bases). Germline-derived CDR1 and CDR2 are SNHLY and FYNNEI. The CDR3 is 13 residues long. V gave up 7 bases and J gave up 4 bases, with 14 bases separating them. In DNA, the CDR3 is TGTGCCAGCACCCACGGGACTCTTTACGAGCAGTACTTC. Protein: CASTHGTLYEQYF.

V usage is TRBV6-2 or TRBV6-3 and J usage is TRBJ1-5; D is uncertain. In germline, CDR1 is MNHEY, CDR2 SVGEGT. The CDR3 runs 14 residues. V lost 6 bases and J lost 2, with 11 bases in between. The CDR3 DNA sequence: TGTGCCAGCAGCCGTCTCCGGGGCAATCAGCCCCAGCATTTT. It specifies CASSRLRGNQPQHF.

This clonotype was observed many times. This chain connects TRBV5-5 to TRBJ2-2, with no clear D. This CDR3 has 14 amino acids. Trimming took 1 base from V and 4 from J, leaving 8 bases between them. CDR1 is SGHKS and CDR2 is YYEKEE in the germline V gene (reference sequence). CDR3 loop: CASSLHGSTGELFF. DNA for the CDR3: TGTGCCAGCAGCTTGCACGGAAGCACCGGGGAGCTGTTTTTT.

This clonotype was seen many times. The J gene is TRBJ2-2, the V gene TRBV7-9; TRBD2 aligns across 9 bases. The CDR3 loop spans 14 amino acids. V was pared by 5 bases and J by 7 bases, with 5 bases of the junction left unmatched. CDR1 and CDR2 (germline): SEHNR, FQNEAQ (reference sequence). In nucleotides, the CDR3 is TGTGCCAGCAGCAGTAGCGGGAGCGGCGGGGAGCTGTTTTTT. This codes for CASSSSGSGGELFF.

This clonotype has more than one count but fewer than ten. The chain has TRBV18 and TRBJ2-1; 10 positions agree with TRBD2. This CDR3 spans 16 amino acids. Trimming took 4 bases from V and 4 from J; bases not matched to a gene: 7. In germline, CDR1 is KGHSH, CDR2 LQKENI. In DNA, the CDR3 is TGTGCCAGCTCACTAAGGACTAGCGGAGATTACAATGAGCAGTTCTTC. This encodes CASSLRTSGDYNEQFF.

This clonotype has only a few counts. The chain recombines TRBV19 with TRBJ1-3; D not certain. V shed 3 bases and J shed 0 bases, with 15 bases lying between them. This CDR3 region has 17 residues. Germline V lookup: CDR1 LNHDA, CDR2 SQIVND (reference sequence). CDR3 protein: CASSIKSGSGSGNTIYF. CDR3 bases: TGTGCCAGTAGTATCAAATCGGGGAGCGGCTCTGGAAACACCATATATTTT.

This clonotype was counted a few times. CDR3 protein: CSARVFTGNYGYTF. CDR3 nucleotides: TGCAGTGCTAGAGTGTTCACAGGGAACTATGGCTACACCTTC. The J gene is TRBJ1-2, the V gene TRBV20-1; TRBD1 is a possible D gene (6 bases). CDR1 is DFQATT and CDR2 is SNEGSKA in the germline V gene (reference sequence). The length of the CDR3 is 14 residues. V lost 1 base, J lost 2 bases, and 11 bases lay in between.

Notes on this clonotype: No conserved phenylalanine or tryptophan ends this CDR3, so it is likely a read error. The CDR3 DNA reads as TGTGCCAGCAGCTTAAGTCGGGACAGGGGGTCAGCTTTCCTT. Encoded protein: CASSLSRDRGSAFL. This rearrangement joins TRBV11-2 to TRBJ1-1, with 11 bases fitting TRBD1. Germline loops: CDR1 SGHAT, CDR2 FQNNGV. The CDR3 extends over 14 amino acids. The trim removed 2 bases at V and 10 bases at J, leaving 6 bases unmatched.

This clonotype was observed at least ten times. The CDR3 bases are TGTGCCAGCAGCCTAACCGGGACTAGCGGGAGATATGAGCAGTTCTTC. The encoded protein is CASSLTGTSGRYEQFF. The chain joins TRBV28 to TRBJ2-1, with TRBD2 matching over 14 bases. The CDR3 runs 16 residues. V trimming: 6 bases; J trimming: 8 bases; junction bases outside the gene matches: 9. Germline CDR1 MDHEN, CDR2 SYDVKM.

This clonotype was detected ten times or more. The chain joins TRBV11-3 to TRBJ2-1; D possibly matches TRBD1 or TRBD2 (5 bases each). Trimming removed 4 bases at V and 11 bases at J, with 12 bases between. Germline V gene lookup returns CDR1 SGHNT and CDR2 YENEEA. The CDR3 is 12 amino acids. CDR3 DNA: TGTGCCAGCAGCTCGGGACCGGGCCAGCAGTTCTTC. This gives the protein CASSSGPGQQFF.

Points on this clonotype: This is likely an artifact of a read error, given a far larger clone one base away. The genes are TRBV2 and TRBJ2-5; TRBD2 matches at 11 bases. The end of the DNA is better explained by TRBJ2-1, so the J call may be wrong. Germline V gene lookup returns CDR1 SNHLY and CDR2 FYNNEI. CDR3 length: 14 residues. Here the CDR3 DNA reads TGTGCCAGCGAGAAACTAGCGGGAGACAATGAGCAGTTCTTC. Amino acid sequence: CASEKLAGDNEQFF.

This clonotype was seen at least ten times. The chain recombines TRBV2 with TRBJ2-2; D unresolved. Per the germline V gene, CDR1 is SNHLY and CDR2 is FYNNEI. The CDR3 loop spans 16 amino acids. Trimming took off 6 bases at V and 4 bases at J, with 18 bases between the two ends. The CDR3 loop is CASRVVGRRGTGELFF. CDR3 sequence (DNA): TGTGCCAGCAGAGTGGTGGGCCGGCGTGGCACCGGGGAGCTGTTTTTT.